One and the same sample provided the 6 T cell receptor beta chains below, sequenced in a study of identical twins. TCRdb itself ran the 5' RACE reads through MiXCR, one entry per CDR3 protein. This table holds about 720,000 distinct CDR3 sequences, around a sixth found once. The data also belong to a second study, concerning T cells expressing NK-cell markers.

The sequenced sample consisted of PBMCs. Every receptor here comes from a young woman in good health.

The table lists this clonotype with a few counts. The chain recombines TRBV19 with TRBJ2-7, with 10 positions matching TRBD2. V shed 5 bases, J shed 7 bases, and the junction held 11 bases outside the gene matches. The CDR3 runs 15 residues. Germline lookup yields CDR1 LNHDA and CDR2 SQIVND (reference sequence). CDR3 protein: CASSAASGSRGEQYF. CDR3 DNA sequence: TGTGCCAGTAGTGCGGCTAGCGGGAGCCGTGGAGAGCAGTACTTC.

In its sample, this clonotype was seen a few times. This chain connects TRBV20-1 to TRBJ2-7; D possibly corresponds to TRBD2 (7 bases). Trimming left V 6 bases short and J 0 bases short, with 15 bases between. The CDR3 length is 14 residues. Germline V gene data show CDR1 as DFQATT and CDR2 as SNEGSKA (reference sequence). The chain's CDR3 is CSALEGGGSYEQYF. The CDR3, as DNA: TGCAGTGCCCTCGAGGGGGGGGGCTCCTACGAGCAGTACTTC.

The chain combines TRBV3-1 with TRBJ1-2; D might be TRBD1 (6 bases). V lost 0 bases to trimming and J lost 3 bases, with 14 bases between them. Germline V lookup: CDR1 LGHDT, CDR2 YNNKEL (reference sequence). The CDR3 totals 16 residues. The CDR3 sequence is CASSQDLTGRDYGYTF. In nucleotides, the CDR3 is TGTGCCAGCAGCCAAGACCTTACAGGGCGGGACTATGGCTACACCTTC.

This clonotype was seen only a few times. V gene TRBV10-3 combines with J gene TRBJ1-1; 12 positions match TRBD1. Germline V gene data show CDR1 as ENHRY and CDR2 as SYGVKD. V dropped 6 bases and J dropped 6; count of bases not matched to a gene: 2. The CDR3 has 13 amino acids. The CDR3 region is CAIRGTGGPEAFF. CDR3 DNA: TGTGCCATCAGGGGGACAGGGGGCCCTGAAGCTTTCTTT.

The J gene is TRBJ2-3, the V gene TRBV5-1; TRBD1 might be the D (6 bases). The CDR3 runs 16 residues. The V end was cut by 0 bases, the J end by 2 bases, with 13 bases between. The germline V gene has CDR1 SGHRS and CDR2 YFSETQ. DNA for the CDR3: TGCGCCAGCAGCTTGGCCAGTGGGGGCTACACAGATACGCAGTATTTT. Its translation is CASSLASGGYTDTQYF.

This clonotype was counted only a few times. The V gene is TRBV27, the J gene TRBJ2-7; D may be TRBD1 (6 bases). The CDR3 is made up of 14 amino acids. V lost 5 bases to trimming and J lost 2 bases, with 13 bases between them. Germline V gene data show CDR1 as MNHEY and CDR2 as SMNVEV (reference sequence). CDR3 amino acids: CASSPTTGAYEQYF. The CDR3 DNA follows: TGTGCCAGCAGTCCGACGACAGGTGCCTACGAGCAGTACTTC.